This T cell receptor beta chain emerged from a study of cytomegalovirus exposure and HLA in healthy donors. Study-wide points: Previously analyzed data showed that most TCR beta V segments were productive at a frequency of about 90% or about 30%.

A remark on this clone: Its antigen is not known.

With 60 Vbeta and 13 Jbeta primers, the PCR was carried out. Produced via immunoSEQ multiplex PCR; TCRdb's table is partial and in-frame only. Of about 110,000 clones in the sample, around four fifths were seen once. This CDR3 comprises 17 residues. Trimming removed 3 bases from V and 8 bases from J, with 20 bases in between. CDR1 is SGHTA and CDR2 is FQGNSA in the germline V gene. The specimen was PBMCs. This TCR came from a man aged 30 to 39 in good health and CMV-seropositive. The chain is built from TRBV7-2 and TRBJ1-6; D call uncertain. The CDR3 protein is CASSLGFGAGWDSPLHF. CDR3 DNA: TGTGCCAGCAGCTTGGGTTTCGGAGCTGGCTGGGATTCACCCCTCCACTTT.